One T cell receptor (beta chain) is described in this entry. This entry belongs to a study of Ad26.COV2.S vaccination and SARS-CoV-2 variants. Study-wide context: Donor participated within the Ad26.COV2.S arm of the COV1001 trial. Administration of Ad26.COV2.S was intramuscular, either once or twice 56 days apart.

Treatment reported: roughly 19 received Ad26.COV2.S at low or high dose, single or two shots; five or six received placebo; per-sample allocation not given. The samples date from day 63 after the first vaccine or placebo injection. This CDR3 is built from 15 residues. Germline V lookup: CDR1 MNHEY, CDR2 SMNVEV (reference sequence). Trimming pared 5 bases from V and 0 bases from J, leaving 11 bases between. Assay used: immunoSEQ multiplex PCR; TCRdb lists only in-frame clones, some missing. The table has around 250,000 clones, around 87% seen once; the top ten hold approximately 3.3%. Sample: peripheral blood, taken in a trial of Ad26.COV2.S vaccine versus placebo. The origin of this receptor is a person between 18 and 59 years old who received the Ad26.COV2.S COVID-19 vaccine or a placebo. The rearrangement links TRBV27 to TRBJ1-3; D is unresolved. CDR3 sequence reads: CASSPSRDSGNTIYF. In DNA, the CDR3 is TGTGCCAGCAGTCCCTCCCGGGACTCTGGAAACACCATATATTTT.